This TCR beta chain was identified during a study of blood T cell repertoires in COVID-19. Study-level information: Both acute and convalescent COVID-19 samples were obtained from the United States, Italy and Spain.

Original data processing: By means of reference gene primer amplification, nucleated cell counts were estimated. TCRdb's copy holds only in-frame clones and misses some; the assay was immunoSEQ multiplex PCR. That table supplies the V and J calls and clone size; D and trimming were determined from the DNA. In the table there are tens of thousands of clones, around 90% of which are singletons. The CDR3 extends over 13 amino acids. Germline V gene sequence: CDR1 SNHLY, CDR2 FYNNEI. V was shortened by 5 bases and J by 4 bases, with 11 bases between the two germline ends. This chain uses TRBV2 with TRBJ2-5; a possible D gene is TRBD2 (6 bases). The sequence derives from a man between 60 and 75 years old with acute or convalescent COVID-19. Material: peripheral blood. DNA of the CDR3: TGTGCCAGCAGTCGGGACTTGGGAGAGACCCAGTACTTC. Its translation is CASSRDLGETQYF.